This TCR beta chain comes out of a study of blood T cells in healthy people across ages. This clonotype came up a few times. The antigen is undetermined. With a J-beta primer mix and a sample-barcoded 5' primer, a second PCR ran about 7 to 12 cycles. The template-switch adaptor was a 5' adaptor with 12 random nucleotides. It tagged each cDNA molecule. TCRdb re-called the 5' RACE reads with MiXCR, one entry per CDR3 protein. The sample has 850,000 to 1,000,000 distinct CDR3 sequences, approximately 49% seen once. This CDR3 has 15 amino acids. The V gene lost 5 bases and the J gene lost 4 bases, with 17 bases spanning the gap. The germline V gene encodes CDR1 MDHEN and CDR2 SYDVKM. Study observations and caveats: Estimates drawn from one million T cells were deemed to understate diversity.

V gene TRBV28 combines with J gene TRBJ1-2, with D unresolved. Material: blood. This sequence originates from a man under 40 in good health. Here the CDR3 DNA reads TGTGCCAGCAGTCCTCCGAGGGAGAACCTCTATGGCTACACCTTC. The encoded protein is CASSPPRENLYGYTF.